The present entry profiles one T cell receptor beta chain with its context. Its matching antigen is unknown. TCRdb's table, derived via immunoSEQ multiplex PCR, lists solely in-frame clones and lacks some. Among about 150,000 clones, 88% were seen once, and the ten largest hold around 3.2%. The CDR3 runs to 11 residues. V lost 2 bases, J lost 4 bases, and 3 bases lay in between. Per the germline V gene, CDR1 is SQVTM and CDR2 is ANQGSEA. The data derive from a study of T cell responses to AZD1222 COVID-19 vaccine. As for the study in general: Analysis merged second doses at about 4 or about 12 weeks.

Study results and caveats: Clonal diversity may have been underestimated in mostly white British donors. Of the AZD1222 recipients, only 5 or 6 were seropositive at baseline. The study found Spike-specific TCR breadth and depth rose after two AZD1222 doses.

The source of this sequence is an adult in good health. The chain has TRBV29-1 and TRBJ1-3; D uncertain. The sequenced sample was peripheral blood, obtained on day 0 of AZD1222 vaccination. The CDR3 region has the DNA TGCAGCGTTGAAACGGGAAACACCATATATTTT. The encoded protein is CSVETGNTIYF.